This T cell receptor beta chain was found in a study of blood T cell repertoires in COVID-19. Study in general: COVID-19 samples, acute and convalescent, were from the United States, Italy and Spain. PBMCs, B-cell-depleted T cells, or T cells were the source of the cDNA or gDNA that made up the material.

As originally analysed: Cell counts per sample came from amplifying reference gene primers. Some clones are missing from TCRdb's copy, which holds only in-frame ones; the method was immunoSEQ multiplex PCR. V and J calls plus clone size are reproduced from that table; the DNA served to infer D and trimming. The table has 270,000 or so clones, approximately 84% seen once. The CDR3 runs 15 residues. The junction had 0 bases not matched to a gene; V was cut back by 1 base and J by 0 bases. Germline V gene data show CDR1 as SGHAT and CDR2 as FQDESV (reference sequence). V and J are TRBV11-1 and TRBJ2-1; 7 nucleotides match TRBD2. The TCR originated in a human donor in a cohort sampled during active COVID-19. The source material was peripheral blood. CDR3 nucleotides: TGTGCCAGCAGCTTAGGCGGGAGCTCCTACAATGAGCAGTTCTTC. Translated: CASSLGGSSYNEQFF.